This T cell receptor (beta chain) was retrieved from a study of blood T cell repertoires in COVID-19. Study-level background: Nucleic acid was either cDNA or gDNA, and it came from T cells, B-cell-depleted T cells, or PBMCs.

Trimming left V 8 bases short and J 8 bases short, with 13 bases between. Per germline, CDR1 DFQATT and CDR2 SNEGSKA (reference sequence). The CDR3 consists of 10 residues. Profiling relied on immunoSEQ multiplex PCR, and the TCRdb table lists in-frame clones only, not all of them. The sample lists 320,000 or so clones; about 88% were seen once. Sample: PBMCs or T cells enriched from blood (not recorded which). This clonotype originated in a woman aged 25 to 39 who had recovered from COVID-19. V and J are TRBV20-1 and TRBJ2-7; possibly TRBD1 for D (5 bases). Here the CDR3 DNA reads TGCAGTTCCGACAGCCACCAGCAGTACTTC. Its translation: CSSDSHQQYF.